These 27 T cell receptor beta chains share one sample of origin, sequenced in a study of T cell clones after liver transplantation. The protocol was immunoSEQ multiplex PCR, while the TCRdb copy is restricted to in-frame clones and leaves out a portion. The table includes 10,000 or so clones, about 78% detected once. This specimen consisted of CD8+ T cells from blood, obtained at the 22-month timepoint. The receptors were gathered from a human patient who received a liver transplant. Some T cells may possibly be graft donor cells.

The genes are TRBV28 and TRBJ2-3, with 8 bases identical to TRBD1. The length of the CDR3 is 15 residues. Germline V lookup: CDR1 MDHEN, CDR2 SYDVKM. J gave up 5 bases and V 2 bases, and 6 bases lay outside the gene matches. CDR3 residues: CASSLPRGLLDTQYF. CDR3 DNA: TGTGCCAGCAGTTTACCCAGGGGGCTGTTAGATACGCAGTATTTT.

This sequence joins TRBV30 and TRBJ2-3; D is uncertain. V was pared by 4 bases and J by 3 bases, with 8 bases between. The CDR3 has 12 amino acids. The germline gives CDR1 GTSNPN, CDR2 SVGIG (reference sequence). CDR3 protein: CAWKGSTDTQYF. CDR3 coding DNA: TGTGCCTGGAAAGGTTCTACAGATACGCAGTATTTT. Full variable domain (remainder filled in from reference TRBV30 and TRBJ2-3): SQTIHQWPATLVQPVGSPLSLECTVEGTSNPNLYWYRQAAGRGLQLLFYSVGIGQISSEVPQNLSASRPQDRQFILSSKKLLLSDSGFYLCAWKGSTDTQYFGPGTRLTVL.

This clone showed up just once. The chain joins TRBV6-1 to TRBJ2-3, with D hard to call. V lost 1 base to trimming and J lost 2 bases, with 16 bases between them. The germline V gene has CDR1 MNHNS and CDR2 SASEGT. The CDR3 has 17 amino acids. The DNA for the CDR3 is TGTGCCAGCAGTGAAGGTTTGATTCAGTTTCCCACAGATACGCAGTATTTT. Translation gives CASSEGLIQFPTDTQYF.

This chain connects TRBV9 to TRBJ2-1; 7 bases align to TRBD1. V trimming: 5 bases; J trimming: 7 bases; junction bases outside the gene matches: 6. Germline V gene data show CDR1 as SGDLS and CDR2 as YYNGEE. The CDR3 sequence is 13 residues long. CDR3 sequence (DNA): TGTGCCAGCAGTGATGGGACAGAGAATGAGCAGTTCTTC. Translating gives CASSDGTENEQFF.

The CDR3 loop is CASSLGIAYEQYF. CDR3 sequence (DNA): TGCGCCAGCAGCTTGGGAATCGCCTACGAGCAGTACTTC. The rearrangement joins TRBV5-1 to TRBJ2-7; D gene ambiguous. Germline lookup yields CDR1 SGHRS and CDR2 YFSETQ. This CDR3 region has 13 residues. V shed 0 bases and J shed 2 bases, with 6 bases lying between them.

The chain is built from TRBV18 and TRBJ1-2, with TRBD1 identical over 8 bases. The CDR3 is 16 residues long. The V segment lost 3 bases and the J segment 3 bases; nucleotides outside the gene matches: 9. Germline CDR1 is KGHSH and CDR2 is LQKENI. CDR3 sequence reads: CASSPGSDRVDYGYTF. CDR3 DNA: TGTGCCAGCTCACCTGGCTCGGACAGGGTAGACTATGGCTACACCTTC.

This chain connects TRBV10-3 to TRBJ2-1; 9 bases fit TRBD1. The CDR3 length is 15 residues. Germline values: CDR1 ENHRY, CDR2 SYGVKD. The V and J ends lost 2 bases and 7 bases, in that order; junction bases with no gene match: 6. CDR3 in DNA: TGTGCCATCAGTGAGGCCGGGACAGGGTGGAATGAGCAGTTCTTC. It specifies CAISEAGTGWNEQFF.

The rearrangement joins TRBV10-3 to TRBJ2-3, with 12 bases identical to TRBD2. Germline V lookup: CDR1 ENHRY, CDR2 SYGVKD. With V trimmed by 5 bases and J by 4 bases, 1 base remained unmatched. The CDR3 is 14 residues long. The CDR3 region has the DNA TGTGCCATCAGTCTAGCGGGGGGGCCAGATACGCAGTATTTT. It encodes CAISLAGGPDTQYF.

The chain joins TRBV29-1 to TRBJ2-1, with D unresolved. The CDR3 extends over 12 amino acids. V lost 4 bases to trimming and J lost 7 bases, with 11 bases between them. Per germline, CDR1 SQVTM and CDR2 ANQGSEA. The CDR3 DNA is TGCAGCGTTGTGCTAGTCGGGAATGAGCAGTTCTTC. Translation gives CSVVLVGNEQFF.

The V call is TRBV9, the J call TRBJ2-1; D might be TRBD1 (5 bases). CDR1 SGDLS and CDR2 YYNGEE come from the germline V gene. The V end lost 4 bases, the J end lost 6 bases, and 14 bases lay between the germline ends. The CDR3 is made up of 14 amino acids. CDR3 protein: CASSPPDNFNEQFF. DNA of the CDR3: TGTGCCAGCAGCCCCCCGGACAATTTCAATGAGCAGTTCTTC.

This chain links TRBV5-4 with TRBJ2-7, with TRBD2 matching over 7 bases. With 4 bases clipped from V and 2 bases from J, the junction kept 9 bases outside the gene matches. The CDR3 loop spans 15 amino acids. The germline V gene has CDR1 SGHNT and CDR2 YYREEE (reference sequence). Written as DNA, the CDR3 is TGTGCCAGCAGCACCACCCTGGGGGGGACCTACGAGCAGTACTTC. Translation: CASSTTLGGTYEQYF. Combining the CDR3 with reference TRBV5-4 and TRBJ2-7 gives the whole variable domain ETGVTQSPTHLIKTRGQQVTLRCSSQSGHNTVSWYQQALGQGPQFIFQYYREEENGRGNFPPRFSGLQFPNYSSELNVNALELDDSALYLCASSTTLGGTYEQYFGPGTRLTVT.

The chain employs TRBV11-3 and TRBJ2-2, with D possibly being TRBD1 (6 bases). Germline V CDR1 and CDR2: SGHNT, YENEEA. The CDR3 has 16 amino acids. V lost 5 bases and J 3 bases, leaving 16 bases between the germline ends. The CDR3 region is CASSPAWGRDTGELFF. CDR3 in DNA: TGTGCCAGCAGCCCCGCCTGGGGGCGGGACACCGGGGAGCTGTTTTTT.

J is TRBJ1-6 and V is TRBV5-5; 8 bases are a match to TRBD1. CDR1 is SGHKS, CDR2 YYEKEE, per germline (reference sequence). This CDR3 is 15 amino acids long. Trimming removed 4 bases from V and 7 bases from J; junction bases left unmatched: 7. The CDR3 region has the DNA TGTGCCAGCAGCGTCGGGACAGGCATAAATTCACCCCTCCACTTT. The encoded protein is CASSVGTGINSPLHF.

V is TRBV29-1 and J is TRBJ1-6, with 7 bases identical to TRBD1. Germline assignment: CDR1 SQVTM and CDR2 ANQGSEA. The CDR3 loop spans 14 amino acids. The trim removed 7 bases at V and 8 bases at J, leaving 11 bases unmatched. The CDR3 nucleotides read TGCAGCGGTCCAATGACAGGGCAATATTCACCCCTCCACTTT. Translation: CSGPMTGQYSPLHF.

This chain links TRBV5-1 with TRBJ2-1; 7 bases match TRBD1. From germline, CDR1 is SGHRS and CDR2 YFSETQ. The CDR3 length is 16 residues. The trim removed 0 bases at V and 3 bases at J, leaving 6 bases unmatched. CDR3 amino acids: CASSLGSGTVYNEQFF. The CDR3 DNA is TGCGCCAGCAGCTTGGGGTCCGGGACAGTCTACAATGAGCAGTTCTTC.

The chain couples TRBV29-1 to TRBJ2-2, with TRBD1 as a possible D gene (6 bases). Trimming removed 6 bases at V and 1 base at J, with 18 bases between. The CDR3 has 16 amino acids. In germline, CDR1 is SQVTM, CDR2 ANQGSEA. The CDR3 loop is CSVTTTGTMNTGELFF. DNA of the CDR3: TGCAGCGTGACGACGACCGGGACAATGAACACCGGGGAGCTGTTTTTT.

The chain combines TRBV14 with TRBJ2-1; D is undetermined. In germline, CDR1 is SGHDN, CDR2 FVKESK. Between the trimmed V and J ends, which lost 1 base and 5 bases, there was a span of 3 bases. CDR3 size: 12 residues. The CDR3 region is CASSQVNNEQFF. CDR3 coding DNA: TGTGCCAGCAGCCAAGTCAACAATGAGCAGTTCTTC.

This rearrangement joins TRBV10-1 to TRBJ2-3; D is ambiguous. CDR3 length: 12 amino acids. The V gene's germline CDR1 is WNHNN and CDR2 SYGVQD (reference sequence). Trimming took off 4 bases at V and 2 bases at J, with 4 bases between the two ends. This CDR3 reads CASSGYTDTQYF. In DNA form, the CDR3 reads TGCGCCAGCAGTGGCTACACAGATACGCAGTATTTT.

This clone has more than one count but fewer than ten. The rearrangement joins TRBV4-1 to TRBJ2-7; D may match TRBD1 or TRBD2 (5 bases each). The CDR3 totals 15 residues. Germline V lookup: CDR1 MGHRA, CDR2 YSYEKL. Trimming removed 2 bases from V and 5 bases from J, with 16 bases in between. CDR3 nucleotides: TGCGCCAGCAGCCAAACCGTCGGGTGGGGGAACGAGCAGTACTTC. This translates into CASSQTVGWGNEQYF.

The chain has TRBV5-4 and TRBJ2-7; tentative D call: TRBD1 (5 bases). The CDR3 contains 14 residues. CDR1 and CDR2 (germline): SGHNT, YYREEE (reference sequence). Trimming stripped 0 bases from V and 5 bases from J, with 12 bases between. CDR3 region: CASSLAGAVNEQYF. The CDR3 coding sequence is TGTGCCAGCAGCTTGGCTGGGGCGGTAAACGAGCAGTACTTC. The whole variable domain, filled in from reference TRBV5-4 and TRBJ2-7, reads ETGVTQSPTHLIKTRGQQVTLRCSSQSGHNTVSWYQQALGQGPQFIFQYYREEENGRGNFPPRFSGLQFPNYSSELNVNALELDDSALYLCASSLAGAVNEQYFGPGTRLTVT.

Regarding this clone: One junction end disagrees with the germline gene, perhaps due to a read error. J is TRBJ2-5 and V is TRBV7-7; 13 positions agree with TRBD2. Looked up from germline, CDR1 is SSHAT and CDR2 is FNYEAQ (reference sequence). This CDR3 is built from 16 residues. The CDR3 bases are TGTGCTAGCAGCCTGACTAGCGGGGGGTCCCAAGAGACCCAGTACTTC. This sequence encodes CASSLTSGGSQETQYF.

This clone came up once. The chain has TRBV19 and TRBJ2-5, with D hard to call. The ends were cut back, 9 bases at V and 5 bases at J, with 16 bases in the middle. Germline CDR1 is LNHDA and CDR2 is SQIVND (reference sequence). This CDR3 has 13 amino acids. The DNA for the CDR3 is TGTGCCAGCTCAGCTGGGGTTGGGGAGACCCAGTACTTC. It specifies CASSAGVGETQYF.

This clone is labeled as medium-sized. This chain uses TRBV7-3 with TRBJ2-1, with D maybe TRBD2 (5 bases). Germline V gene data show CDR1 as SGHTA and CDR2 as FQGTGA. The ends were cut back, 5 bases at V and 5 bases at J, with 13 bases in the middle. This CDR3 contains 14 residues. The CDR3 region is CASSIGGQHNEQFF. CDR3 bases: TGTGCCAGCAGCATCGGCGGGCAGCACAATGAGCAGTTCTTC. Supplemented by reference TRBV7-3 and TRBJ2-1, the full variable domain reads GAGVSQTPSNKVTEKGKYVELRCDPISGHTALYWYRQSLGQGPEFLIYFQGTGAADDSGLPNDRFFAVRPEGSVSTLKIQRTERGDSAVYLCASSIGGQHNEQFFGPGTRLTVL.

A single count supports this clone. The CDR3 sequence is CASTAGMTTEAFF. The CDR3 nucleotides read TGTGCCAGCACGGCCGGGATGACAACTGAAGCTTTCTTT. The chain joins TRBV6-5 to TRBJ1-1; D gene ambiguous. The CDR3 is made up of 13 amino acids. Germline V gives CDR1 MNHEY, CDR2 SVGAGI. With 7 bases removed from V and 5 bases from J, the gap between germline ends came to 14 bases.

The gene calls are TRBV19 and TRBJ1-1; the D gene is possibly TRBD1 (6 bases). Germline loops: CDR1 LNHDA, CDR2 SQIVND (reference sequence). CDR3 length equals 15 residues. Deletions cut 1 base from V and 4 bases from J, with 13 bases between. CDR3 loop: CASSIVGGGGTEAFF. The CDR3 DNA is TGTGCCAGTAGTATAGTTGGGGGGGGCGGCACTGAAGCTTTCTTT.

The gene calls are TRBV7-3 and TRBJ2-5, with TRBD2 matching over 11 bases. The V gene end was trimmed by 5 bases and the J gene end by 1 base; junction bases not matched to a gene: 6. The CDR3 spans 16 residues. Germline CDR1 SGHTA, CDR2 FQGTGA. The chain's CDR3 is CASSPSSGGAQETQYF. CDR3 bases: TGTGCCAGCAGCCCGAGTAGCGGGGGGGCCCAAGAGACCCAGTACTTC.

Here the CDR3 reads CASSSTEISGNTIYF. Written as DNA, the CDR3 is TGTGCCAGCTCATCTACTGAGATCTCTGGAAACACCATATATTTT. J is TRBJ1-3 and V is TRBV18; no reliable D call. This CDR3 is 15 amino acids long. The V end lost 5 bases, the J end lost 0 bases, and 11 bases lay between the germline ends. CDR1 is KGHSH and CDR2 is LQKENI in the germline V gene.